The rows below give T cell receptor beta chains drawn from one sample of a study of T cell repertoires in cytomegalovirus infection. Which antigens these TCRs recognize remains unknown. A single record per CDR3 protein comes from TCRdb applying MiXCR to the reads. Of 45,000 to 55,000 distinct CDR3 sequences listed, about 21% are singletons. The sample in question was CD8+ T cells from cultured PBMCs, obtained from culture after CMV antigen stimulation. The receptors were sampled from a human donor in good health (CMV status not recorded). Some clones in this sample may be carry-over from other donors' samples. Each CDR3 is given with its conserved first and last residue. D genes are given only for firm matches. The size entry is marked missing in some rows and otherwise reads once, few, many or a size class.

J | size | D | V | CDR3 | DNA
TRBJ2-2 | many | TRBD1 | TRBV2 | CASSDRGSGGELFF | TGTGCCAGCAGTGACAGGGGGTCTGGCGGGGAGCTGTTTTTT
TRBJ2-7 | NA | NA | TRBV6-5 | CASSYSNPLASGEQYF | TGTGCCAGCAGTTACTCGAATCCACTAGCCTCGGGGGAGCAGTACTTC
TRBJ1-1 | many | NA | TRBV6-2/TRBV6-3 | CASGGQRVEAFF | TGTGCCAGCGGTGGCCAGAGGGTAGAAGCTTTCTTT
TRBJ2-7 | many | TRBD1 | TRBV7-2 | CASSLGTGAYYEQYF | TGTGCCAGCAGCTTAGGGACAGGGGCCTATTACGAGCAGTACTTC
TRBJ1-5 | NA | NA | TRBV7-2 | CASSLTTSRGNQPQHF | TGTGCCAGCAGCTTAACTACTTCGAGAGGCAATCAGCCCCAGCATTTT
TRBJ2-7 | NA | NA | TRBV11-2 | CASSLDETPYEQYF | TGTGCCAGCAGCTTAGATGAAACCCCGTACGAGCAGTACTTC
TRBJ2-5 | few | TRBD2 | TRBV6-5 | CASSPLGTGLASRGETQYF | TGTGCCAGCAGTCCCCTGGGAACGGGACTAGCCTCCCGAGGAGAGACCCAGTACTTC
TRBJ2-3 | NA | TRBD2 | TRBV7-3 | CASSLDGRVTDTQYF | TGTGCCAGCAGCTTAGACGGGAGGGTCACAGATACGCAGTATTTT
TRBJ1-6 | NA | TRBD1 | TRBV27 | CASSRPGTGNFRLAPLHF | TGTGCCAGCAGTCGGCCCGGGACAGGGAATTTTCGTCTGGCACCCCTCCACTTT
TRBJ2-1 | NA | NA | TRBV6-5 | CASSYIDSYNEQFF | TGTGCCAGCAGTTACATAGACTCCTACAATGAGCAGTTCTTC
TRBJ2-2 | NA | NA | TRBV4-1 | CASSQDFEGRTGELFF | TGCGCCAGCAGCCAAGATTTCGAAGGGAGGACCGGGGAGCTGTTTTTT
TRBJ2-7 | few | TRBD2 | TRBV4-1 | CASSQTSGYSYEQYF | TGCGCCAGCAGCCAGACTAGCGGGTACTCCTACGAGCAGTACTTC
TRBJ2-4 | few | NA | TRBV4-1 | CASSQEGDLAKNIQYF | TGCGCCAGCAGCCAAGAGGGGGATTTAGCCAAAAACATTCAGTACTTC
TRBJ1-6 | NA | NA | TRBV7-8 | CASSLDPPLGIIDSPLHF | TGTGCCAGCAGCTTAGACCCACCTTTGGGGATTATTGATTCACCCCTCCACTTT
TRBJ2-3 | few | TRBD2 | TRBV4-3 | CASSQGTRGGTDTQYF | TGCGCCAGCAGCCAAGGGACTAGAGGAGGCACAGATACGCAGTATTTT
TRBJ2-7 | NA | NA | TRBV27 | CASSFQGGSYEQYF | TGTGCCAGCAGTTTTCAAGGGGGGTCCTACGAGCAGTACTTC